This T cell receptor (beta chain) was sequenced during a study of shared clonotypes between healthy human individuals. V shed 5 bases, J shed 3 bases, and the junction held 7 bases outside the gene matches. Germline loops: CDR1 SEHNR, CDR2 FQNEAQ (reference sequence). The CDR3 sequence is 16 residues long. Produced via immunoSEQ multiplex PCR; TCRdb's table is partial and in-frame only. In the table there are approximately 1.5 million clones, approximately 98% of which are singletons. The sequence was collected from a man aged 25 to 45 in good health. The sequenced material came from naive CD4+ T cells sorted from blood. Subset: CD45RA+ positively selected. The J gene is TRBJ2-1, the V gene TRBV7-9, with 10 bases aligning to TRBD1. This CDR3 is CASSLRTGGFYNEQFF. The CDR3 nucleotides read TGTGCCAGCAGCCTTCGGACAGGGGGTTTCTACAATGAGCAGTTCTTC.